The 17 T cell receptor beta chains reported below all come from one sample, sequenced in a study of blood T cell repertoires in COVID-19. Profiled with immunoSEQ multiplex PCR; TCRdb holds only in-frame clones, not every one. The sample contains approximately 120,000 clones, roughly 72% of which appear only once. The material sequenced was peripheral blood. These receptors were taken from a human donor in a cohort sampled during active COVID-19.

V gene TRBV28 combines with J gene TRBJ1-4, with 9 positions matching TRBD1. This CDR3 comprises 14 residues. Trimming at V came to 6 bases and at J to 6 bases, leaving 5 bases not matched to a gene. From germline, CDR1 is MDHEN and CDR2 SYDVKM. In DNA, the CDR3 is TGTGCCAGCAGGTCCGGGACAGGGCATGAAAAACTGTTTTTT. Protein: CASRSGTGHEKLFF.

Of note for this clone: This CDR3 fails to terminate in the conserved phenylalanine or tryptophan, so it likely reflects a read error. No DNA is shown, since the ends of the CDR3 on it are uncertain; the CDR3 is the one TCRdb lists. The gene calls are TRBV27 and TRBJ1-1. Germline V gene data show CDR1 as MNHEY and CDR2 as SMNVEV (reference sequence). Termini included, the CDR3 measures 14 amino acids. CDR3 residues: CASSSLAPGSSSRV.

The chain joins TRBV3-1 (or the pseudogene TRBV3-2) to TRBJ2-3, with 8 bases identical to TRBD2. Unmatched junction bases numbered 9, after V lost 1 base and J lost 0 bases. This CDR3 region has 18 residues. The germline V gene encodes CDR1 LGHDT and CDR2 YNNKEL (reference sequence). CDR3 sequence: CASSQGIAGRASTDTQYF. The CDR3 nucleotides are TGTGCCAGCAGCCAAGGCATAGCGGGACGTGCTAGCACAGATACGCAGTATTTT.

This chain connects TRBV5-6 to TRBJ2-1; 8 bases fit TRBD1. CDR1 and CDR2 (germline): SGHDT, YYEEEE. The CDR3 is made up of 15 amino acids. The junction had 9 bases not matched to a gene; V was cut back by 0 bases and J by 10 bases. CDR3 coding DNA: TGTGCCAGCAGCTTGGGCGGACAGGGAAGGCGGGAGCAGTTCTTC. Amino acid sequence: CASSLGGQGRREQFF.

CDR3 DNA sequence: TGTGCCAGCAGTCTCCTGACTAATGAAAAACTGTTTTTT. It is translated as CASSLLTNEKLFF. This chain links TRBV28 with TRBJ1-4; D is ambiguous. Germline V gene sequence: CDR1 MDHEN, CDR2 SYDVKM. V lost 5 bases and J lost 2, with 6 bases in between. The CDR3 totals 13 residues.

The V call is TRBV6-5, the J call TRBJ1-5; TRBD1 agrees at 11 bases. Trimming removed 10 bases from V and 2 bases from J; junction bases left unmatched: 7. This CDR3 spans 15 amino acids. Germline V gives CDR1 MNHEY, CDR2 SVGAGI. CDR3 nucleotides: TGTGCCACCTTCGGACAGGGGGCAGGCAATCAGCCCCAGCATTTT. Residues: CATFGQGAGNQPQHF.

CDR3 DNA sequence: TGTGCCAGTAGTACCGGGACTAGCGGGGGGAGTGAGCAGTTCTTC. It is translated as CASSTGTSGGSEQFF. The chain joins TRBV19 to TRBJ2-1; 15 bases line up with TRBD2. The CDR3 loop spans 15 amino acids. Germline assignment: CDR1 LNHDA and CDR2 SQIVND (reference sequence). Trimming at V came to 4 bases and at J to 9 bases, leaving 4 bases not matched to a gene.

This clone was seen only once. J is TRBJ1-3 and V is TRBV7-3; D call uncertain. Germline V gene sequence: CDR1 SGHTA, CDR2 FQGTGA. With 3 bases removed from V and 0 bases from J, the gap between germline ends came to 12 bases. The CDR3 sequence is 16 residues long. CDR3 in amino acids: CASSLGGPGSGNTIYF. The CDR3 coding sequence is TGTGCCAGCAGCTTGGGAGGACCGGGCTCTGGAAACACCATATATTTT. The full variable domain, with the rest looked up from reference TRBV7-3 and TRBJ1-3, is GAGVSQTPSNKVTEKGKYVELRCDPISGHTALYWYRQSLGQGPEFLIYFQGTGAADDSGLPNDRFFAVRPEGSVSTLKIQRTERGDSAVYLCASSLGGPGSGNTIYFGEGSWLTVV.

The chain employs TRBV5-1 and TRBJ2-5; maybe TRBD1 (5 bases). The CDR3 has 17 residues. The germline V gene encodes CDR1 SGHRS and CDR2 YFSETQ. The V and J ends lost 4 bases and 4 bases respectively, with 23 bases between them. CDR3: CASSQTSRTGKGETQYF. The CDR3, as DNA: TGCGCCAGCAGCCAAACTTCGCGAACAGGAAAAGGAGAGACCCAGTACTTC.

V and J are TRBV5-6 and TRBJ1-2; D is uncertain. CDR1 and CDR2 (germline): SGHDT, YYEEEE. V gave up 2 bases and J gave up 0 bases, with 11 bases separating them. The length of the CDR3 is 15 residues. The CDR3 sequence is CASSFENRANYGYTF. The CDR3 bases are TGTGCCAGCAGCTTTGAGAACAGAGCTAACTATGGCTACACCTTC.

The chain joins TRBV10-3 to TRBJ1-1; D perhaps matches TRBD1 (6 bases). V lost 10 bases, J lost 0 bases, and 12 bases lay in between. CDR1 ENHRY and CDR2 SYGVKD come from the germline V gene. This CDR3 spans 13 amino acids. Written as DNA, the CDR3 is TGTGCCAGCGTAGGACAGCTGAACACTGAAGCTTTCTTT. Translating it yields CASVGQLNTEAFF.

The chain recombines TRBV9 with TRBJ2-3; 7 bases map to TRBD2. J was trimmed by 6 bases and V by 3 bases; bases with no gene match: 13. The CDR3 totals 16 residues. CDR1 and CDR2 (germline): SGDLS, YYNGEE. In DNA, the CDR3 is TGTGCCAGCAGCGAGATGGGGGGGACCTTGGAGGATACGCAGTATTTT. Its protein is CASSEMGGTLEDTQYF.

V is TRBV11-2 and J is TRBJ2-1; perhaps TRBD1 as D (6 bases). CDR1 and CDR2 from the germline V gene are SGHAT and FQNNGV. Trimming took 1 base from V and 9 from J, leaving 10 bases between them. The CDR3 runs 13 residues. The CDR3 protein is CASSLGQGIEQFF. The CDR3 DNA is TGTGCCAGCAGCTTAGGGCAGGGGATTGAGCAGTTCTTC.

The gene calls are TRBV7-2 and TRBJ2-7, with 8 bases matching TRBD1. The ends lost 0 bases at V and 3 bases at J; junction bases unmatched: 16. The CDR3 has 19 residues. CDR1 and CDR2 from the germline V gene are SGHTA and FQGNSA. CDR3: CASSLAGQVSRGNRYEQYF. CDR3 nucleotide sequence: TGTGCCAGCAGCTTAGCGGGACAGGTCTCGAGAGGGAACCGCTACGAGCAGTACTTC.

V is TRBV3-1 (or the pseudogene TRBV3-2) and J is TRBJ2-7, with 7 bases lining up with TRBD2. Trimming removed 4 bases from V and 2 bases from J; junction bases left unmatched: 8. Looked up from germline, CDR1 is LGHDT and CDR2 is YNNKEL (reference sequence). The CDR3 contains 15 residues. As DNA, the CDR3 is TGTGCCAGCAGCCCCCCGGCTAGCGGCCCCTACGAGCAGTACTTC. This translates into CASSPPASGPYEQYF.

The V and J genes are TRBV19 and TRBJ2-1; a weak D match, TRBD1 (6 bases). The CDR3 length is 15 residues. Germline-derived CDR1 and CDR2 are LNHDA and SQIVND (reference sequence). V lost 7 bases, J lost 3 bases, and 16 bases lay in between. The CDR3 DNA sequence: TGTGCCAGTACCCCTCAGACAGGAGTCTACAATGAGCAGTTCTTC. Its protein product is CASTPQTGVYNEQFF.

The chain employs TRBV7-9 and TRBJ2-7; D not resolved. This CDR3 contains 12 residues. V lost 4 bases to trimming and J lost 7 bases, with 11 bases between them. The germline V gene encodes CDR1 SEHNR and CDR2 FQNEAQ (reference sequence). CDR3: CASSSAAEEQYF. The CDR3 coding sequence is TGTGCCAGCAGCTCTGCGGCCGAGGAGCAGTACTTC.